This TCR beta chain was identified during a study of T cell repertoires in cytomegalovirus infection. Each CDR3 protein is one row after TCRdb ran MiXCR on the reads. The sample contains about 340,000 distinct CDR3 sequences, under 35% of which appear only once. This clonotype was recorded a few times. Its antigen is still unknown. The sequence was obtained from a human donor in good health (CMV status not recorded). Some clones in this sample may be carry-over from other donors' samples. The input for sequencing was cultured PBMCs, taken from culture after CMV antigen stimulation.

CDR3 amino acids: CASSSGTPSYGYTF. CDR3 DNA sequence: TGTGCCAGCAGTTCCGGGACACCTTCTTATGGCTACACCTTC. The V gene is TRBV12-3 or TRBV12-4, the J gene TRBJ1-2, with D possibly TRBD1 on 6 matching bases. Trimming pared 4 bases from V and 5 bases from J, leaving 14 bases between. This CDR3 contains 14 residues.